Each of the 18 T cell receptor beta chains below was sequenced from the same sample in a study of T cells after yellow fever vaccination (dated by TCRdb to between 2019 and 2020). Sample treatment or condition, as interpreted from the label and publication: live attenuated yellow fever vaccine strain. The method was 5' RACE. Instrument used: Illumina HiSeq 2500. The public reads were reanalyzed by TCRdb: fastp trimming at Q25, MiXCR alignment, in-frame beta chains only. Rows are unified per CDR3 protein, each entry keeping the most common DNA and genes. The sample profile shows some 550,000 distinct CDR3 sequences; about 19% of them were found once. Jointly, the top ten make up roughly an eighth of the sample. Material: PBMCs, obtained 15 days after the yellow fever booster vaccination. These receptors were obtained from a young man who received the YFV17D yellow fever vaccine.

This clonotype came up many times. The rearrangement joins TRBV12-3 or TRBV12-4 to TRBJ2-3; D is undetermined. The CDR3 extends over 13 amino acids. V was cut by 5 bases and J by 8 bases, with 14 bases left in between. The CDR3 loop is CASSNYAGPTQYF. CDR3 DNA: TGTGCCAGCAGTAACTATGCCGGCCCTACGCAGTATTTT.

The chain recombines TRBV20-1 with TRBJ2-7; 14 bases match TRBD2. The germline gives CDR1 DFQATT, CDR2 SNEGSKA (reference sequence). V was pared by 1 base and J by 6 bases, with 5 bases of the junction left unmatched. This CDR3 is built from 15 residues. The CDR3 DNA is TGCAGTGCTAGAGTGGGGACTAGCGGGAGTACCGAGCAGTACTTC. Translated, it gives CSARVGTSGSTEQYF.

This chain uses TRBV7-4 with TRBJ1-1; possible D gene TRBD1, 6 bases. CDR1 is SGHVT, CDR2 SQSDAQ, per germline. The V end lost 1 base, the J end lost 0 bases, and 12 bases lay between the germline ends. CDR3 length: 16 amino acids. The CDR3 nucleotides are TGTGCCAGCAGCTTAGACAGGGTCCACATGAACACTGAAGCTTTCTTT. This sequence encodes CASSLDRVHMNTEAFF.

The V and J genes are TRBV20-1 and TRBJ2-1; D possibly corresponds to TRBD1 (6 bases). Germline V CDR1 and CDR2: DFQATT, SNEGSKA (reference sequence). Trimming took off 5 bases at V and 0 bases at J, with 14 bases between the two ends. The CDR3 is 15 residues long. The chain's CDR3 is CSARRGSGSYNEQFF. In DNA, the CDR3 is TGCAGTGCTCGAAGGGGGTCCGGCTCCTACAATGAGCAGTTCTTC.

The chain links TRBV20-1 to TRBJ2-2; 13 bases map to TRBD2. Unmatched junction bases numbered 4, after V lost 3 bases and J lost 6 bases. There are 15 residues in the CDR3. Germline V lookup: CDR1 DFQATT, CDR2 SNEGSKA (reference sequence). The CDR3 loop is CSARRTSGSAGELFF. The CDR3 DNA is TGCAGTGCTAGGCGGACTAGCGGGAGCGCCGGGGAGCTGTTTTTT.

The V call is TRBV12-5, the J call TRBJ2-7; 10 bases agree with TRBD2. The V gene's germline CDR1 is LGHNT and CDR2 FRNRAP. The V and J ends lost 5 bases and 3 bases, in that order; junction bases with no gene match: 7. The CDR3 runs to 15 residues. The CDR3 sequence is CASGPLLAGFYEQYF. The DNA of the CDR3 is TGTGCTAGTGGTCCCTTACTAGCGGGATTCTACGAGCAGTACTTC.

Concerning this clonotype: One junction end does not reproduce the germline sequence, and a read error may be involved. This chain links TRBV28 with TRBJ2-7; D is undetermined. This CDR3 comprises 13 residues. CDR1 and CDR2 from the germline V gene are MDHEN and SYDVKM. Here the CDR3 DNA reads TGTGCCAGCAGTTACGGAGTCAGACCAGACTCGGACTTC. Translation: CASSYGVRPDSDF.

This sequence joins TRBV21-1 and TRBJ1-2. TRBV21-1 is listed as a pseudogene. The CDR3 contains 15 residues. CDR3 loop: CASSKIRNTNYGYTF. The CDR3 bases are TGTGCCAGCAGCAAAATAAGGAACACCAACTATGGCTACACCTTC.

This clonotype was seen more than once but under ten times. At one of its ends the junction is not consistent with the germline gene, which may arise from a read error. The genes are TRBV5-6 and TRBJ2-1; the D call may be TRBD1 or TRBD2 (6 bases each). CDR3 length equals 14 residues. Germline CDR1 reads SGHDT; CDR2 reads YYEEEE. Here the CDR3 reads CASRSWGAQAAGIF. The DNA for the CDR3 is TGTGCCAGCAGATCTTGGGGGGCGCAAGCGGCGGGTATCTTC.

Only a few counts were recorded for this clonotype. In nucleotides, the CDR3 is TGCAGTGCTAAAAGCGGGAGAGGGGGGGGCAATGAGCAGTTCTTC. Residues: CSAKSGRGGGNEQFF. V usage is TRBV20-1 and J usage is TRBJ2-1; 8 bases are a match to TRBD2. The CDR3 is 15 residues long. With V trimmed by 4 bases and J by 6 bases, 11 bases remained unmatched. Germline CDR1 reads DFQATT; CDR2 reads SNEGSKA (reference sequence).

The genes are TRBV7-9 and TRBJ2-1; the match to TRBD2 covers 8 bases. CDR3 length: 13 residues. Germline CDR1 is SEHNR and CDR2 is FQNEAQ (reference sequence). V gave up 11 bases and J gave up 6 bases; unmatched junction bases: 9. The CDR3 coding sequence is TGTGCCGTCTCCGCGGGAGGTCGCAATGAGCAGTTCTTC. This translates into CAVSAGGRNEQFF.

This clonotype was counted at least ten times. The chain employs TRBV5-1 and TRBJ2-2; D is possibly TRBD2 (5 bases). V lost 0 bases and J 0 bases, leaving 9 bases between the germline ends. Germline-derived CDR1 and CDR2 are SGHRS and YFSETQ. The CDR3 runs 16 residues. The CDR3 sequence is CASSLELATNTGELFF. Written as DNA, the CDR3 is TGCGCCAGCAGCTTGGAGTTAGCGACGAACACCGGGGAGCTGTTTTTT.

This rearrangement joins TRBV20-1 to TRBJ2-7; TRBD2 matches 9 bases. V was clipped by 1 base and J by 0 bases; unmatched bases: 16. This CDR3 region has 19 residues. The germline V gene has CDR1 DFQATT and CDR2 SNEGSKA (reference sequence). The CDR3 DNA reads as TGCAGTGCTAGAGGCGGGGGAGGTAGCGGGAGTAATATCTCCTACGAGCAGTACTTC. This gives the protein CSARGGGGSGSNISYEQYF.

The CDR3 nucleotides are TGTGCCAGCAGCTCCCGGCCTAGACCTGACAATGAGCAGTTCTTC. Its protein product is CASSSRPRPDNEQFF. V and J are TRBV11-2 and TRBJ2-1; no reliable D call. Trimming took 4 bases from V and 5 from J, leaving 15 bases between them. The germline gives CDR1 SGHAT, CDR2 FQNNGV. This CDR3 has 15 residues.

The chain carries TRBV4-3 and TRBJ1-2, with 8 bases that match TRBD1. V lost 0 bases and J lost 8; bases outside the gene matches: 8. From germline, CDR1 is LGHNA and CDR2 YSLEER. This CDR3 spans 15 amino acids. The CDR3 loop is CASSQDSGDRGGYTF. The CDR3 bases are TGCGCCAGCAGCCAAGATTCAGGAGACAGGGGCGGCTACACCTTC.

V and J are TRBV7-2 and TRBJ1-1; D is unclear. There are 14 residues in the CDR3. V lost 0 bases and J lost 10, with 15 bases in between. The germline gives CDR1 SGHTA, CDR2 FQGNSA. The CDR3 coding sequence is TGTGCCAGCAGCTTAGCGCAAGAGGGTCAACGAGCTTTCTTT. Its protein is CASSLAQEGQRAFF.

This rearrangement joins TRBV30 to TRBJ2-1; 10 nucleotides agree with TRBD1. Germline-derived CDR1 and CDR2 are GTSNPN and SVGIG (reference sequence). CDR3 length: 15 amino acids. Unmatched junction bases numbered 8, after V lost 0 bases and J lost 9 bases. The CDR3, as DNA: TGTGCCTGGAGTGTTTGGGACAGGGGTTACGGTGAGCAGTTCTTC. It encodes CAWSVWDRGYGEQFF.

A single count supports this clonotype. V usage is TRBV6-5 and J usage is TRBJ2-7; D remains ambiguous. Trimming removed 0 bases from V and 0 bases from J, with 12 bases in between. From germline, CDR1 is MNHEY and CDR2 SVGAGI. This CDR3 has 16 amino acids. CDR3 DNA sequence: TGTGCCAGCAGTTACTCCTACCGCTCGAGCTCCTACGAGCAGTACTTC. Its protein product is CASSYSYRSSSYEQYF.